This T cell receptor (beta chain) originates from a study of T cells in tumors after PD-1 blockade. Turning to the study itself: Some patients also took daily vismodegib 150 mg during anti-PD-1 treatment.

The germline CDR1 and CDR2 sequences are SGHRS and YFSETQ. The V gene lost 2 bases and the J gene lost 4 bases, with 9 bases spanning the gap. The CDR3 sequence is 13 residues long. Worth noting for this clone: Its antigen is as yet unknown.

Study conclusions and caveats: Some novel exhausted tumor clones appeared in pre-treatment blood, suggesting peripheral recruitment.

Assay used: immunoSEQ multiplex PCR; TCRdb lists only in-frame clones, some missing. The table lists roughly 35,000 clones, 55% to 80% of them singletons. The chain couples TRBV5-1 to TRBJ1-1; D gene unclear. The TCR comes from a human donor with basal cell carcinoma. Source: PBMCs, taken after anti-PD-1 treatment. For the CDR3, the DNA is TGCGCCAGCAGCTTCGGAGGAGGCACTGAAGCTTTCTTT. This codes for CASSFGGGTEAFF.